The rows below give T cell receptor beta chains drawn from one sample of a study of T cell repertoires in cytomegalovirus infection. Their antigen targets remain unknown. TCRdb reprocessed the reads with MiXCR, giving one entry per CDR3 protein. The sample shows some 940,000 distinct CDR3 sequences, approximately 31% of them seen only once. The input for sequencing was cultured CD8+ T cells from PBMCs, taken from culture after CMV antigen stimulation. The receptors shown here come from a human donor in good health (CMV status not recorded). Some clones in this sample may be carry-over from other donors' samples. The CDR3 runs from the conserved cysteine through the conserved F or W. D genes are given only for firm matches. Clone size is given for some rows only: seen once, a few or many times, or a class if the clone is expanded.

v_call	clone_size	d_call	j_call	cdr3_nt	cdr3_aa
TRBV7-9	few	.	TRBJ2-2	TGTGCCAGCAGCTTAGTTAGCGGCCGAGACGGGGAGCTGTTTTTT	CASSLVSGRDGELFF
TRBV6-2/TRBV6-3	few	.	TRBJ2-1	TGTGCCAGCACCTTCAGCCCCGGTGAGCAGTTCTTC	CASTFSPGEQFF
TRBV2	few	.	TRBJ2-1	TGTGCCAGAGCCATTGGGCTGCGGAATGAGCAGTTCTTC	CARAIGLRNEQFF
TRBV24-1	.	.	TRBJ1-2	TGTGCCACCAGTGATTTGGGGGGCTACACCTTC	CATSDLGGYTF
TRBV7-2	many	.	TRBJ1-2	TGTGCCAGCAGCTTAGACGGCGTGTTCTATGGCTACACCTTC	CASSLDGVFYGYTF
TRBV4-1	few	.	TRBJ1-5	TGCGCCAGCAGCCAAAGGGCAGGGGATGATCAGCCCCAGCATTTT	CASSQRAGDDQPQHF
TRBV4-3	.	.	TRBJ2-1	TGCGCCAGCAGCCAAGTCTCGGGGGCCTACAATGAGCAGTTCTTC	CASSQVSGAYNEQFF
TRBV6-2/TRBV6-3	many	.	TRBJ2-5	TGTGCCAGCAGTTACGGCAGGGAGCAAGAGACCCAGTACTTC	CASSYGREQETQYF
TRBV7-6	many	.	TRBJ1-1	TGTGCCAGCAGCTTCGCACGGATAGGCAGGAACACTGAAGCTTTCTTT	CASSFARIGRNTEAFF
TRBV6-5	few	TRBD1	TRBJ1-1	TGTGCCAGCAGACTTGACAGGGAGGAGAGCACTGAAGCTTTCTTT	CASRLDREESTEAFF
TRBV5-1	few	TRBD1	TRBJ1-1	TGCGCCAGCGGTCAGGGGGCAGGAGGGAACACTGAAGCTTTCTTT	CASGQGAGGNTEAFF
TRBV7-6	.	.	TRBJ1-5	TGTGCCAGCAGTAAGGGGAGGATGGGGAATCAGCCCCAGCATTTT	CASSKGRMGNQPQHF
TRBV6-1	.	.	TRBJ2-3	TGTGCCAGCAGTGAAAGGGCCGCCGGGGATACGCAGTATTTT	CASSERAAGDTQYF
TRBV6-2/TRBV6-3	.	TRBD1	TRBJ1-1	TGTGCCAGCAGCTGGACAGGGTCTTTCGGCACTGAAGCTTTCTTT	CASSWTGSFGTEAFF
TRBV6-5	.	.	TRBJ2-3	TGTGCCAGCAGCCCGGGCGCAGCCTCTAGCACAGATACGCAGTATTTT	CASSPGAASSTDTQYF
TRBV7-9	.	.	TRBJ1-4	TGTGCCAGCTTAGGAGGGGCAGCCAATGAAAAACTGTTTTTT	CASLGGAANEKLFF